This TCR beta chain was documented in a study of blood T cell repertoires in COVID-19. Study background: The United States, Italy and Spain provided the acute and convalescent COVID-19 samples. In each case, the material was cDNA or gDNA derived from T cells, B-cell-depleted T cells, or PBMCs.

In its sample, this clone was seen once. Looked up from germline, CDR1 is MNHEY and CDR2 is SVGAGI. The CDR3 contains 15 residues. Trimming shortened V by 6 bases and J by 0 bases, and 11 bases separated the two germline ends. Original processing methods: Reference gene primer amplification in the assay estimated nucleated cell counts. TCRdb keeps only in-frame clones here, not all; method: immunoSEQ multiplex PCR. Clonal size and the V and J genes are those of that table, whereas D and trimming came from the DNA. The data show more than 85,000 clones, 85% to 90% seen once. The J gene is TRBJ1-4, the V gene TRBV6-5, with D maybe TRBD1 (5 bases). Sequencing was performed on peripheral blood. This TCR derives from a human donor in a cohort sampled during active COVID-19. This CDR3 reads CASRRGLATNEKLFF. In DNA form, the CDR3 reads TGTGCCAGCAGACGGGGACTTGCAACTAATGAAAAACTGTTTTTT.